The 28 T cell receptor beta chains below were found in one sample sequenced in a study of T cells in Graves' hyperthyroidism and ophthalmopathy. Amplification targeted TCR beta CDR3 regions from RNA transcripts. TCR CDR3 underwent first-round RT-PCR with the HTBI primer set. MiXCR was run by TCRdb on the multiplex PCR reads, yielding one entry per CDR3 protein. The data show around 190,000 distinct CDR3 sequences, with about 17% seen just once and roughly 49% held by the top ten. Sequencing input: blood. These receptors were taken from a woman in her forties or fifties with Graves' hyperthyroidism.

In this sample, this clonotype turned up many times. The gene calls are TRBV6-1 and TRBJ2-7; unclear D gene. Germline CDR1 MNHNS, CDR2 SASEGT. The CDR3 extends over 17 amino acids. Trimming took off 5 bases at V and 1 base at J, with 21 bases between the two ends. CDR3 DNA: TGTGCCAGCAGTACCGACCTCGTGCCCCTGGCGTCCTACGAGCAGTACTTC. Translation: CASSTDLVPLASYEQYF.

This clonotype showed up many times. This may arise from a read error, as a much more abundant clone is one base away. The V and J genes are TRBV28 and TRBJ1-5; D might be TRBD1 (6 bases). Trimming shortened V by 4 bases and J by 0 bases, and 7 bases separated the two germline ends. Germline CDR1 is MDHEN and CDR2 is SYDVKM. This CDR3 is 14 amino acids long. CDR3 coding DNA: TGTGCCAGCAGTTGGGACAATAGCAATCAGCCCCAGCATTTT. As protein: CASSWDNSNQPQHF. Drawing the rest from reference TRBV28 and TRBJ1-5, the complete variable domain is DVKVTQSSRYLVKRTGEKVFLECVQDMDHENMFWYRQDPGLGLRLIYFSYDVKMKEKGDIPEGYSVSREKKERFSLILESASTNQTSMYLCASSWDNSNQPQHFGDGTRLSIL.

In this sample, this clonotype turned up many times. The chain combines TRBV11-1 with TRBJ1-4, with D maybe TRBD1 (5 bases). The CDR3 has 12 residues. Germline loops: CDR1 SGHAT, CDR2 FQDESV (reference sequence). The V gene lost 5 bases and the J gene lost 7 bases, with 8 bases spanning the gap. The CDR3 loop reads CASSRRGEKLFF. The CDR3 nucleotides read TGTGCCAGCAGCCGGAGGGGTGAAAAACTGTTTTTT.

The table lists this clonotype with a few counts. This chain links TRBV10-2 with TRBJ1-3; D gene unclear. V lost 1 base and J lost 3, with 10 bases in between. Per germline, CDR1 WSHSY and CDR2 SAAADI. CDR3 length equals 15 residues. The CDR3 nucleotides read TGCGCCAGCAGTGAGTTAGGCGGAATTGGAAACACCATATATTTT. Translation gives CASSELGGIGNTIYF.

The V and J genes are TRBV5-4 and TRBJ2-7; D assignment may be TRBD1 or TRBD2 (5 bases each). Germline V lookup: CDR1 SGHNT, CDR2 YYREEE (reference sequence). V lost 6 bases and J lost 1, with 11 bases in between. This CDR3 has 13 residues. The DNA of the CDR3 is TGTGCCAGCACCCGCAGGGAGTCCTACGAGCAGTACTTC. Its translation: CASTRRESYEQYF.

V is TRBV11-2 and J is TRBJ2-1; 9 bases agree with TRBD1. The V segment lost 9 bases and the J segment 6 bases; nucleotides outside the gene matches: 12. CDR3 length equals 15 residues. CDR1 and CDR2 from the germline V gene are SGHAT and FQNNGV. For the CDR3, the DNA is TGTGCCAGTAGTGACCGGGACAGGGCCGGCAATGAGCAGTTCTTC. Its translation: CASSDRDRAGNEQFF.

The J gene is TRBJ1-4, the V gene TRBV12-3 or TRBV12-4; D uncertain. V was shortened by 6 bases and J by 6 bases, with 5 bases between the two germline ends. The CDR3 totals 11 residues. The CDR3 sequence: CASSRYEKLFF. As DNA, the CDR3 is TGTGCCAGCAGCCGGTATGAAAAACTGTTTTTT.

This clonotype was counted a few times. This chain joins TRBV5-1 and TRBJ1-1, with D uncertain. The V gene lost 0 bases and the J gene lost 0 bases, with 6 bases spanning the gap. The CDR3 loop spans 14 amino acids. Germline V gene sequence: CDR1 SGHRS, CDR2 YFSETQ. CDR3 sequence (DNA): TGCGCCAGCAGCTTGGAGGGCATGAACACTGAAGCTTTCTTT. Protein sequence: CASSLEGMNTEAFF.

This clonotype has only a few counts. The V call is TRBV12-3 or TRBV12-4, the J call TRBJ2-5; D is possibly TRBD2 (5 bases). The V end lost 2 bases, the J end lost 3 bases, and 7 bases lay between the germline ends. CDR3 size: 13 residues. The CDR3 loop is CASSLTGKETQYF. Here the CDR3 DNA reads TGTGCCAGCAGTTTAACCGGGAAAGAGACCCAGTACTTC.

This clonotype was recorded many times. The genes are TRBV5-1 and TRBJ1-1, with TRBD1 identical over 10 bases. CDR3 length: 14 residues. CDR1 and CDR2 from the germline V gene are SGHRS and YFSETQ. J was trimmed by 6 bases and V by 3 bases; bases with no gene match: 5. The CDR3 reads CASSSTGTGAEAFF. The CDR3 DNA reads as TGCGCCAGCAGCTCCACGGGGACAGGGGCTGAAGCTTTCTTT. The variable domain in full, with the rest retrieved from reference TRBV5-1 and TRBJ1-1, is KAGVTQTPRYLIKTRGQQVTLSCSPISGHRSVSWYQQTPGQGLQFLFEYFSETQRNKGNFPGRFSGRQFSNSRSEMNVSTLELGDSALYLCASSSTGTGAEAFFGQGTRLTVV.

This clonotype was seen at least ten times. The chain uses TRBV27 and TRBJ2-3; D might be TRBD2 (6 bases). Germline V CDR1 and CDR2: MNHEY, SMNVEV (reference sequence). This CDR3 is built from 16 residues. Trimming shortened V by 5 bases and J by 0 bases, and 15 bases separated the two germline ends. The CDR3 protein is CASSISSADSTDTQYF. The CDR3, as DNA: TGTGCCAGCAGTATTTCTAGCGCCGATAGCACAGATACGCAGTATTTT.

This clonotype was seen more than once but under ten times. This chain uses TRBV5-1 with TRBJ2-4; tentative D call: TRBD1 (5 bases). This CDR3 has 16 residues. Per germline, CDR1 SGHRS and CDR2 YFSETQ. The V end was cut by 2 bases, the J end by 0 bases, with 12 bases between. CDR3 in amino acids: CASSFGQPLAKNIQYF. CDR3 in DNA: TGCGCCAGCAGCTTTGGACAACCTCTAGCCAAAAACATTCAGTACTTC.

This clonotype was observed at least ten times. The chain carries TRBV28 and TRBJ2-1; D is perhaps TRBD2 (7 bases). The CDR3 has 14 amino acids. Germline lookup yields CDR1 MDHEN and CDR2 SYDVKM. V lost 3 bases to trimming and J lost 10 bases, with 16 bases between them. The CDR3 nucleotides read TGTGCCAGCAGTTTCGTCGGCAGGGGAGGGGAGCAGTTCTTC. It yields the protein CASSFVGRGGEQFF.

This clonotype was seen repeatedly, ten times or more. The V gene is TRBV20-1, the J gene TRBJ1-5, with 8 bases matching TRBD1. The germline CDR1 and CDR2 sequences are DFQATT and SNEGSKA (reference sequence). V was pared by 0 bases and J by 5 bases, with 3 bases of the junction left unmatched. This CDR3 has 14 amino acids. The DNA for the CDR3 is TGCAGTGCTAGAGAAGACAGGGGTTATCAGCCCCAGCATTTT. It is translated as CSAREDRGYQPQHF.

This clonotype was observed at least ten times. This rearrangement joins TRBV5-1 to TRBJ2-7; D is possibly TRBD1 or TRBD2 (6 bases each). CDR3 size: 15 residues. From germline, CDR1 is SGHRS and CDR2 YFSETQ. With 3 bases removed from V and 3 bases from J, the gap between germline ends came to 16 bases. In DNA, the CDR3 is TGCGCCAGCAGCTATGGGGGGCAGAAGGTCTACGAGCAGTACTTC. Encoded protein: CASSYGGQKVYEQYF.

This clonotype was counted a few times. V is TRBV20-1 and J is TRBJ2-3, with TRBD2 matching 10 bases. The V and J ends lost 4 bases and 2 bases, in that order; junction bases with no gene match: 6. The germline V gene encodes CDR1 DFQATT and CDR2 SNEGSKA (reference sequence). The CDR3 has 15 residues. The CDR3 protein is CSANSGRHATDTQYF. CDR3 nucleotide sequence: TGCAGTGCTAATAGCGGGAGGCATGCCACAGATACGCAGTATTTT.

The sample holds many counts of this clonotype. The gene calls are TRBV2 and TRBJ1-5; TRBD1 might be the D (5 bases). This CDR3 region has 12 residues. Germline lookup yields CDR1 SNHLY and CDR2 FYNNEI. Trimming cost V 8 bases and J 5 bases, with 10 bases left between them. The CDR3 here is CASRDRDQPQHF. The DNA of the CDR3 is TGTGCCAGCCGGGACCGAGATCAGCCCCAGCATTTT. Combining the CDR3 with reference TRBV2 and TRBJ1-5 gives the whole variable domain EPEVTQTPSHQVTQMGQEVILRCVPISNHLYFYWYRQILGQKVEFLVSFYNNEISEKSEIFDDQFSVERPDGSNFTLKIRSTKLEDSAMYFCASRDRDQPQHFGDGTRLSIL.

Comments on this clonotype: Since a much larger clone is just one base distant, this may be a read error. The V gene is TRBV28, the J gene TRBJ1-2; tentatively, D is TRBD1 (6 bases). Germline V CDR1 and CDR2: MDHEN, SYDVKM. CDR3 size: 13 residues. The CDR3, as DNA: TGTGCCAGCAGTGCCATTACAGGGTTTGGCTACGCCTTC. It codes for CASSAITGFGYAF.

The sample holds many counts of this clonotype. V is TRBV7-6 and J is TRBJ2-3; 10 bases line up with TRBD2. Looked up from germline, CDR1 is SGHVS and CDR2 is FNYEAQ. The length of the CDR3 is 14 residues. V dropped 5 bases and J dropped 4; count of bases not matched to a gene: 3. DNA of the CDR3: TGTGCCAGCAGCCCGCTAGCGGGAGCAGATACGCAGTATTTT. Translation: CASSPLAGADTQYF.

The rearrangement links TRBV19 to TRBJ1-2; a weak D match, TRBD1 (5 bases). The germline CDR1 and CDR2 sequences are LNHDA and SQIVND (reference sequence). The CDR3 has 14 amino acids. V dropped 7 bases and J dropped 3 bases, with 15 bases sitting between them. CDR3 DNA: TGTGCCAGTACTCATATGGGGACCGACTATGGCTACACCTTC. Translated: CASTHMGTDYGYTF.

This clonotype showed up just a few times. CDR3 protein: CASSSAYGYTF. In DNA form, the CDR3 reads TGTGCCAGCAGTTCCGCCTATGGCTACACCTTC. The rearrangement joins TRBV6-1 to TRBJ1-2; unclear D gene. Germline CDR1 MNHNS, CDR2 SASEGT. The CDR3 consists of 11 residues. The V and J ends lost 5 bases and 4 bases respectively, with 5 bases between them.

The chain couples TRBV2 to TRBJ2-7; D may be TRBD2 (6 bases). The CDR3 consists of 15 residues. V lost 2 bases, J lost 5 bases, and 16 bases lay in between. Germline V gene lookup returns CDR1 SNHLY and CDR2 FYNNEI. CDR3 in DNA: TGTGCCAGCAGTGAATCTCTCGGGAGTAGCCACGAGCAGTACTTC. Its protein product is CASSESLGSSHEQYF.

This clonotype was recorded many times. The chain uses TRBV11-2 and TRBJ1-6; 8 bases fit TRBD1. CDR1 and CDR2 (germline): SGHAT, FQNNGV. V lost 2 bases to trimming and J lost 8 bases; unmatched junction nucleotides: 8. This CDR3 has 16 amino acids. The CDR3 DNA follows: TGTGCCAGCAGCTTAATGCCGGGACAGGATTATTCACCCCTCCACTTT. It codes for CASSLMPGQDYSPLHF.

In this sample, this clonotype turned up many times. The chain joins TRBV6-5 to TRBJ2-5; 11 bases align to TRBD2. The germline V gene encodes CDR1 MNHEY and CDR2 SVGAGI. V lost 0 bases, J lost 1 base, and 1 base stayed unmatched. The CDR3 length is 16 residues. The CDR3 DNA reads as TGTGCCAGCAGTTACTCGGGGACTAGCGGCCAAGAGACCCAGTACTTC. This sequence encodes CASSYSGTSGQETQYF.

With respect to this clonotype: Being one base from a much bigger clone, this may be a read error. The chain is built from TRBV3-1 and TRBJ2-2, with 10 positions matching TRBD2. Germline CDR1 LGHDT, CDR2 YNNKEL (reference sequence). The CDR3 length is 17 residues. The CDR3 sequence is CASSRPTSGKSTGEPFF. In nucleotides, the CDR3 is TGTGCCAGCAGCCGCCCCACTAGCGGGAAGTCGACCGGGGAGCCGTTTTTT.

In this sample, this clonotype turned up many times. The chain uses TRBV20-1 and TRBJ1-2; TRBD1 agrees at 9 bases. CDR3 length: 13 amino acids. V lost 6 bases, J lost 7 bases, and 9 bases stayed unmatched. Germline CDR1 DFQATT, CDR2 SNEGSKA (reference sequence). CDR3 nucleotides: TGCAGTGCGCCCCCGGGACAGGGTTTTGGCTACACCTTC. Translation: CSAPPGQGFGYTF.

The V gene is TRBV28, the J gene TRBJ2-5, with TRBD2 identical over 15 bases. V shed 5 bases and J 1 base; nucleotides not matched to a gene: 5. CDR3 length: 17 residues. Germline V gene sequence: CDR1 MDHEN, CDR2 SYDVKM. CDR3 in DNA: TGTGCCAGCAGTCCGGGACTAGCGGGAGGTTTCCAAGAGACCCAGTACTTC. This codes for CASSPGLAGGFQETQYF.

This sequence joins TRBV19 and TRBJ1-2; D ambiguous. Trimming pared 0 bases from V and 6 bases from J, leaving 11 bases between. Germline V gene lookup returns CDR1 LNHDA and CDR2 SQIVND (reference sequence). The CDR3 consists of 14 residues. The CDR3 reads CASSIEGAEDGYTF. DNA of the CDR3: TGTGCCAGTAGTATAGAAGGCGCAGAAGATGGCTACACCTTC.